This TCR beta chain was recovered during a study of shared clonotypes between healthy human individuals. Details on this clone: The target antigen is unknown. Other DNA sequences within the sample encode an identical CDR3.

Generated by immunoSEQ multiplex PCR, the TCRdb table keeps only in-frame clones and is missing some. Among around 2.3 million clones listed, around 95% were seen once. Study results and limitations: Rarefaction analysis demonstrated incomplete sorted-subset sequencing notwithstanding large depth.

V lost 3 bases, J lost 7 bases, and 6 bases lay in between. The CDR3 runs to 12 residues. Germline lookup yields CDR1 KGHSH and CDR2 LQKENI. The source of this sequence is a young man in good health. Sequencing was done on a sample of naive CD4+ T cells sorted from blood. Regarding subset: CD45RA+ positively selected. The rearrangement joins TRBV18 to TRBJ1-4; D remains ambiguous. The CDR3 loop reads CASSPGGEKLFF. The CDR3 bases are TGTGCCAGCTCACCGGGCGGTGAAAAACTGTTTTTT. The variable domain in full, completed from reference TRBV18 and TRBJ1-4, reads NAGVMQNPRHLVRRRGQEARLRCSPMKGHSHVYWYRQLPEEGLKFMVYLQKENIIDESGMPKERFSAEFPKEGPSILRIQQVVRGDSAAYFCASSPGGEKLFFGSGTQLSVL.